The clone carrying this T cell receptor (beta chain) has more than one count but fewer than ten. Germline V CDR1 and CDR2: LNHDA, SQIVND (reference sequence). The CDR3 is made up of 16 amino acids. J gave up 4 bases and V 5 bases, and 11 bases lay outside the gene matches. The data derive from a study of pediatric ulcerative colitis. The rectum was sampled with one to two pinch biopsies at colonoscopy. Ulcerative colitis patients received no immunosuppressive medication before the diagnostic colonoscopy. TCRdb's copy holds only in-frame clones and misses some; the assay was immunoSEQ multiplex PCR. The sample consists of 35,000 to 45,000 clones, 65% to 80% of them appearing once.

The chain combines TRBV19 with TRBJ2-7; the match to TRBD1 covers 10 bases. The source material was gut tissue. This sequence originates from a boy aged 5-17 years with severe ulcerative colitis. CDR3 in DNA: TGTGCCAGTAGTTCATTAAGACAGGGGGCATCGTACGAGCAGTACTTC. The encoded protein is CASSSLRQGASYEQYF.